The rows below give T cell receptor beta chains drawn from one sample of a study of OX40 agonist ivuxolimab in advanced cancers. TCRdb's copy holds only in-frame clones and misses some; the assay was immunoSEQ multiplex PCR. Of 71,000 or so clones listed, about 81% are singletons. Sequencing used CD4+ or CD8+ T cells sorted from blood, obtained in a trial of the OX40 agonist ivuxolimab. The origin of the receptors is an adult with an advanced solid tumor such as melanoma, head and neck, liver or kidney cancer. The CDR3 runs from the conserved cysteine through the conserved F or W. Fields, in order: CDR3 protein, CDR3 DNA, V gene, clone size, D gene, J gene. The D gene is left open where the match is weak. The listing skips clone size in some rows; elsewhere it reads once, few, many or a size class.

CASTDGGRSTDTQYF | TGTGCCAGTACCGATGGGGGCAGAAGCACAGATACGCAGTATTTT | TRBV19 | - | - | TRBJ2-3
CASSIYGTAYSGNTIYF | TGTGCCAGTAGTATCTACGGGACAGCCTATTCTGGAAACACCATATATTTT | TRBV19 | - | TRBD1 | TRBJ1-3
CASRWTENTGELFF | TGTGCCAGCCGTTGGACGGAGAACACCGGGGAGCTGTTTTTT | TRBV27 | few | - | TRBJ2-2
CASSTRGGKTTEAFF | TGTGCCAGCAGCACCCGAGGGGGGAAGACCACTGAAGCTTTCTTT | TRBV21-1 | - | - | TRBJ1-1
CASSSNGGANVLTF | TGTGCTAGCAGCTCCAACGGGGGGGCCAACGTCCTGACTTTC | TRBV7-7 | - | - | TRBJ2-6
CASSPPGGVETQYF | TGTGCCAGCTCACCACCTGGGGGGGTAGAGACCCAGTACTTC | TRBV18 | - | TRBD2 | TRBJ2-5
CASSLGAVGYEQYF | TGCGCCAGCAGCTTGGGGGCAGTTGGCTACGAGCAGTACTTC | TRBV5-1 | - | - | TRBJ2-7
CASSLGGPGDEQYF | TGTGCCAGCAGTCTGGGGGGACCCGGCGACGAGCAGTACTTC | TRBV13 | - | - | TRBJ2-7
CASSFEQGAKNIQYF | TGTGCCAGCAGCTTTGAACAGGGCGCCAAAAACATTCAGTACTTC | TRBV5-6 | - | - | TRBJ2-4
CASSLDGATDTQYF | TGTGCCAGCAGCTTAGACGGAGCGACAGATACGCAGTATTTT | TRBV7-2 | - | - | TRBJ2-3
CASSLSSGGNEQYF | TGCGCCAGCAGCTTATCTAGCGGGGGGAACGAGCAGTACTTC | TRBV5-1 | - | TRBD2 | TRBJ2-7
CASRSDRGQNEQYF | TGTGCCAGCAGATCAGACAGGGGGCAAAACGAGCAGTACTTC | TRBV2 | - | TRBD1 | TRBJ2-7
CASNTRGATNEKLFF | TGTGCCAGCAACACGAGGGGGGCCACTAATGAAAAACTGTTTTTT | TRBV5-6 | - | - | TRBJ1-4
CASSVVTEECLEKLFF | TGTGCCAGCAGCGTAGTAACAGAGGAATGTCTCGAAAAACTGTTTTTT | TRBV9 | - | - | TRBJ1-4
CASSYSIYPSGNTIYF | TGTGCCAGCAGTTACTCGATCTATCCATCCGGAAACACCATATATTTT | TRBV6-5 | - | - | TRBJ1-3
CASSETGYYGYTF | TGTGCCAGCAGTGAGACAGGGTACTATGGCTACACCTTC | TRBV6-5 | - | TRBD1 | TRBJ1-2
CASSFRGVVAGELFF | TGTGCCAGCAGTTTTCGAGGGGTCGTGGCCGGGGAGCTGTTTTTT | TRBV27 | - | - | TRBJ2-2
CASSLTHANTGELFF | TGTGCCAGCAGCCTTACACACGCGAACACCGGGGAGCTGTTTTTT | TRBV7-8 | - | - | TRBJ2-2
CASLKRSGGGIDTEAFF | TGTGCCAGCCTTAAGAGGAGTGGCGGCGGGATTGACACTGAAGCTTTCTTT | TRBV19 | - | - | TRBJ1-1
CASSSHLAGAALDTQYF | TGTGCCAGTAGTAGCCATCTAGCGGGGGCCGCATTAGATACGCAGTATTTT | TRBV19 | once | TRBD2 | TRBJ2-3
CASSAQNYGYTF | TGCGCCAGCAGTGCCCAGAACTATGGCTACACCTTC | TRBV10-2 | - | - | TRBJ1-2
CASSFVGGTDTQYF | TGTGCCAGCAGCTTTGTCGGGGGCACAGATACGCAGTATTTT | TRBV12-1 | - | - | TRBJ2-3
CASTLAGAFNQPQHF | TGTGCCAGTACTCTGGCAGGGGCCTTCAATCAGCCCCAGCATTTT | TRBV19 | - | - | TRBJ1-5
CASSPPAGAVSSYEQYF | TGTGCCAGCTCACCACCTGCTGGTGCTGTAAGCTCCTACGAGCAGTACTTC | TRBV18 | - | - | TRBJ2-7
CAISRDSNEKLFF | TGTGCCATCAGTCGGGACAGTAATGAAAAACTGTTTTTT | TRBV10-3 | - | TRBD1 | TRBJ1-4
CASSPGPGWYEQYF | TGTGCCAGCAGTCCGGGCCCCGGGTGGTACGAGCAGTACTTC | TRBV6-1 | - | - | TRBJ2-7
CASSLGGQWTEAFF | TGTGCCAGCAGCTTAGGGGGGCAATGGACTGAAGCTTTCTTT | TRBV7-2 | - | - | TRBJ1-1
CASSRTGTGFHEQYF | TGCGCCAGCAGCAGGACGGGGACAGGGTTTCACGAGCAGTACTTC | TRBV5-1 | - | TRBD1 | TRBJ2-7
CASSLGGLAGAYNEQFF | TGTGCCAGCAGCTTAGGAGGTCTAGCGGGGGCGTACAATGAGCAGTTCTTC | TRBV7-9 | - | TRBD2 | TRBJ2-1
CASKIGRGQETQYF | TGTGCCAGCAAAATAGGGCGGGGTCAAGAGACCCAGTACTTC | TRBV7-2 | - | - | TRBJ2-5
CASSLDTGAGNTIYF | TGTGCCAGCAGCTTAGATACGGGTGCGGGAAACACCATATATTTT | TRBV7-2 | - | - | TRBJ1-3
CASTRGDQETQYF | TGTGCCAGCACCCGGGGAGACCAAGAGACCCAGTACTTC | TRBV18 | - | - | TRBJ2-5
CASSEGGTSTDTQYF | TGTGCCAGCAGTGAAGGAGGTACAAGCACAGATACGCAGTATTTT | TRBV2 | - | - | TRBJ2-3
CASSELAGSYNEQFF | TGTGCCAGCAGTGAACTAGCGGGCTCCTACAATGAGCAGTTCTTC | TRBV6-1 | many | TRBD2 | TRBJ2-1
CASSSGTGLQATNEKLFF | TGTGCCAGCAGCTCCGGCACCGGTCTCCAGGCAACTAATGAAAAACTGTTTTTT | TRBV7-9 | - | - | TRBJ1-4
CASSYTGAGELFF | TGTGCCAGCAGTTATACAGGGGCCGGGGAGCTGTTTTTT | TRBV2 | - | TRBD1 | TRBJ2-2
CASSPRIGGDQPQHF | TGTGCCAGCAGCCCGAGGATCGGGGGCGATCAGCCCCAGCATTTT | TRBV7-2 | - | - | TRBJ1-5
CASSSLTGVAKNIQYF | TGCGCCAGCAGCTCTTTGACAGGGGTAGCCAAAAACATTCAGTACTTC | TRBV4-3 | - | TRBD1 | TRBJ2-4
CASRWGAGRNEQFF | TGTGCCAGCAGATGGGGGGCTGGCCGCAATGAGCAGTTCTTC | TRBV6-5 | - | - | TRBJ2-1
CASSFFAGGTDNSPLHF | TGTGCCAGCAGTTTTTTCGCAGGAGGGACAGATAATTCACCCCTCCACTTT | TRBV27 | - | TRBD1 | TRBJ1-6
CSVVRAGVGGNEQFF | TGCAGCGTTGTTCGGGCGGGAGTGGGGGGCAATGAGCAGTTCTTC | TRBV29-1 | once | TRBD2 | TRBJ2-1
CASSAMAGELFF | TGCGCCAGCAGCGCTATGGCCGGGGAGCTGTTTTTT | TRBV5-1 | - | - | TRBJ2-2
CASSTGQNNEQFF | TGTGCCAGCAGCACGGGACAGAACAATGAGCAGTTCTTC | TRBV6-1 | - | TRBD1 | TRBJ2-1
CASSLGTDYGVEQYF | TGCGCCAGCAGCTTGGGGACGGACTACGGGGTCGAGCAGTACTTC | TRBV5-1 | - | - | TRBJ2-7
CASRYDRGEAFF | TGTGCCAGCAGATATGACAGGGGTGAAGCTTTCTTT | TRBV5-4 | - | TRBD1 | TRBJ1-1
CASSLERRQGRSGYTF | TGTGCCAGCAGCTTAGAACGGCGGCAGGGGCGGAGTGGCTACACCTTC | TRBV11-2 | few | - | TRBJ1-2
CASSQEGGYQPQHF | TGCGCCAGCAGCCAAGAAGGGGGTTATCAGCCCCAGCATTTT | TRBV4-1 | few | - | TRBJ1-5
CASSPLGGEDTEAFF | TGTGCCAGCAGCCCCTTAGGGGGGGAGGACACTGAAGCTTTCTTT | TRBV7-3 | - | - | TRBJ1-1
CASSLRDMNTEAFF | TGTGCCAGCAGTCTCCGAGACATGAACACTGAAGCTTTCTTT | TRBV6-1 | - | - | TRBJ1-1
CASSIASGEPLHF | TGTGCCAGTAGTATAGCGAGCGGTGAACCCCTCCACTTT | TRBV19 | - | - | TRBJ1-6
CSASGGGITGELFF | TGCAGCGCCTCCGGGGGAGGGATCACCGGGGAGCTGTTTTTT | TRBV29-1 | - | TRBD2 | TRBJ2-2
CASSPPGQGATGELFF | TGTGCCAGCAGCCCACCGGGACAGGGGGCAACCGGGGAGCTGTTTTTT | TRBV7-9 | - | TRBD1 | TRBJ2-2
CASSEARGRSAKNIQYF | TGTGCCAGCAGTGAAGCTCGGGGGAGGTCGGCCAAAAACATTCAGTACTTC | TRBV6-1 | - | - | TRBJ2-4
CASSPSGHAFYEQYF | TGTGCCAGCAGCCCTTCCGGACATGCCTTTTACGAGCAGTACTTC | TRBV27 | - | - | TRBJ2-7
CASSRGEGGGNIQYF | TGTGCCAGTAGTAGGGGAGAGGGTGGAGGAAACATTCAGTACTTC | TRBV19 | - | - | TRBJ2-4
CASSLLAGESNEQFF | TGCGCCAGCAGCTTACTAGCGGGAGAAAGTAATGAGCAGTTCTTC | TRBV5-1 | - | TRBD2 | TRBJ2-1
CASSSGYRGTGELFF | TGTGCCAGCAGCTCAGGATACAGGGGCACCGGGGAGCTGTTTTTT | TRBV7-9 | - | TRBD1 | TRBJ2-2